This is a list of T cell receptor beta chains from one sample in a study of identical twins. TCRdb itself ran the 5' RACE reads through MiXCR, one entry per CDR3 protein. The sample holds around 160,000 distinct CDR3 sequences; under 4.5% are singletons and the top ten take around 8.1%. The sample comprised memory T cells sorted from blood. All receptors come from a man aged 18 to 29 in good health. CDR3s include the opening cysteine and the closing phenylalanine or tryptophan. A D gene is named only where the DNA matches it firmly.

v_call	d_call	j_call	cdr3_aa
TRBV7-3	TRBD1	TRBJ2-2	CASSLDRAVSAGELFF
TRBV2	-	TRBJ1-5	CASSEDRAPQHF
TRBV29-1	-	TRBJ1-1	CSVDGQPTEAFF
TRBV28	-	TRBJ2-1	CASSLEGFPPARGNEQFF
TRBV6-2/TRBV6-3	-	TRBJ2-3	CASSRFTDTQYF
TRBV12-3/TRBV12-4	TRBD1	TRBJ2-1	CASSLTGTGRFF
TRBV30	-	TRBJ2-1	CAWRWGSYNEQFF
TRBV5-6	-	TRBJ1-1	CASSFKGVNTEAFF
TRBV4-3	TRBD2	TRBJ2-7	CASSQVKGGPYEQYF
TRBV7-2	-	TRBJ1-6	CASSPYPRRVLNSPLHF
TRBV20-1	-	TRBJ1-1	CSARETPTEAFF
TRBV29-1	TRBD1	TRBJ1-2	CSAEETGGRGYTF
TRBV20-1	TRBD2	TRBJ2-5	CSASPGSGRKETQYF
TRBV5-1	-	TRBJ2-5	CASSFSRTQETQYF
TRBV18	-	TRBJ1-1	CASSPGAVNTEAFF
TRBV20-1	TRBD1	TRBJ1-1	CSARWDREALGAFF
TRBV4-1	-	TRBJ1-1	CASSQGWTVMNTEAFF
TRBV27	-	TRBJ1-1	CASSLSAGRDTEAFF
TRBV5-1	TRBD2	TRBJ2-5	CASGSGLAESYQETQYF
TRBV5-1	TRBD1	TRBJ1-5	CASSAGQGASQPQHF
TRBV20-1	-	TRBJ1-5	CSARSGRRTQPQHF
TRBV7-2	TRBD2	TRBJ2-7	CASSDKRESREQYF
TRBV5-1	-	TRBJ2-5	CASSLDGRGLTETQYF
TRBV4-3	-	TRBJ1-5	CASSQEKDQPQHF
TRBV29-1	-	TRBJ1-1	CSGIGQKNTEAFF
TRBV20-1	-	TRBJ1-2	CSASYLGARDYGYTF
TRBV4-1	-	TRBJ2-1	CASRLEGSYNEQFF
TRBV18	-	TRBJ1-5	CASSPPGPNQPQHF
TRBV6-2/TRBV6-3	-	TRBJ1-1	CASSYPAGMNTEAFF
TRBV19	TRBD2	TRBJ2-5	CASLDGAGGQETQYF
TRBV20-1	TRBD2	TRBJ2-5	CSGLAGGQETQYF
TRBV7-8	TRBD2	TRBJ2-1	CASSPTSGSGNEQFF
TRBV7-2	-	TRBJ2-5	CASSLGSQGTQYF
TRBV12-3/TRBV12-4	TRBD2	TRBJ2-1	CAPERRGVLPREQFF
TRBV11-2	-	TRBJ2-1	CASRLSEGNEQFF
TRBV20-1	TRBD1	TRBJ2-7	CSTRTGLYEQYF
TRBV20-1	-	TRBJ2-1	CSEGDGPYEQFF
TRBV7-8	TRBD2	TRBJ2-7	CASSARGLNLAGPVFEQYF
TRBV9	-	TRBJ2-5	CASSVAGGGGTRETQYF
TRBV7-9	-	TRBJ1-5	CASSLASGPERPQHF
TRBV13	-	TRBJ2-5	CASSLVGGQTQYF